Sequencing of this T cell receptor (beta chain) was carried out in a study of cytomegalovirus exposure and HLA in healthy donors. TCRdb keeps only in-frame clones here, not all; method: immunoSEQ multiplex PCR. The sample lists over 150,000 clones, less than 95% occurring once. Findings of the study overall: Despite most TCR sequences being rare, some public TCRs occurred in many donors. Published work reported that the classifier diagnosed cytomegalovirus status with high specificity and sensitivity. There were 150 to 200 TCR beta chains listed as cytomegalovirus-associated. Specific recognition of CMV antigens was confirmed in vitro for a few chains (all CMV-associated).

On this clone itself: Its antigen is still unknown.

V was trimmed by 5 bases and J by 0 bases, leaving 4 bases between them. Looked up from germline, CDR1 is MNHEY and CDR2 is SVGAGI. The CDR3 is 13 amino acids. V is TRBV6-5 and J is TRBJ2-2, with unresolved D. This TCR was sampled from a woman under 30 in good health and CMV-seropositive. The sequenced sample was PBMCs. CDR3: CASSPTNTGELFF. CDR3 DNA: TGTGCCAGCAGTCCTACGAACACCGGGGAGCTGTTTTTT.